This TCR beta chain is drawn from a study of blood T cell repertoires in COVID-19. Repertoires were generated with immunoSEQ multiplex PCR, while TCRdb's copy carries only in-frame clones and drops some. Here the sample spans about 120,000 clones, about 85% being singletons. This CDR3 comprises 16 residues. Germline CDR1 reads SGHAT; CDR2 reads FQNNGV. The ends lost 5 bases at V and 7 bases at J; junction bases unmatched: 9. The receptor comes from a man older than 75 with acute or convalescent COVID-19. The chain uses TRBV11-2 and TRBJ1-4; TRBD1 agrees at 11 bases. The source material was peripheral blood. The CDR3 protein is CASSPSLGTGGEKLFF. As DNA, the CDR3 is TGTGCCAGCAGCCCGAGTTTGGGGACAGGGGGTGAAAAACTGTTTTTT.